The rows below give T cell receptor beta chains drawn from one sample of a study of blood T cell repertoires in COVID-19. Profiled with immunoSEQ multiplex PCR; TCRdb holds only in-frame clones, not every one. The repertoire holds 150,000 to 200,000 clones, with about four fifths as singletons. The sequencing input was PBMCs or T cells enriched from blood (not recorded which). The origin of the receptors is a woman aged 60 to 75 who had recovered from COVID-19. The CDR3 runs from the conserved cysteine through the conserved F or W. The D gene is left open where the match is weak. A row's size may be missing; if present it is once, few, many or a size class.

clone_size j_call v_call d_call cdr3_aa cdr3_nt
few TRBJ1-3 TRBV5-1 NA CASSLDRENTIYF TGCGCCAGCAGCTTGGACAGGGAAAACACCATATATTTT
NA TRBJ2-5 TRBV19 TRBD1 CASRTRDRGGETQYF TGTGCCAGTAGAACCCGGGACAGGGGTGGAGAGACCCAGTACTTC
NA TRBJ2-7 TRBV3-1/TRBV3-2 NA CASSQGPYEQYF TGTGCCAGCAGCCAAGGGCCCTACGAGCAGTACTTC
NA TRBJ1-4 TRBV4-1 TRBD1 CASSLLPGQLNEKLFF TGCGCCAGCAGCCTGTTACCGGGACAGCTTAATGAAAAACTGTTTTTT
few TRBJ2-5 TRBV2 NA CASSEGQYQETQYF TGTGCCAGCTCTGAAGGACAGTACCAAGAGACCCAGTACTTC
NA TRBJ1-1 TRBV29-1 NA CSVGGYRSTEAFF TGCAGCGTTGGAGGGTACCGGAGCACTGAGGCTTTCTTT
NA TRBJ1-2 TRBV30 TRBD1 CASKYRGSGYTF TGTGCCTCCAAATACAGGGGAAGCGGCTACACCTTC
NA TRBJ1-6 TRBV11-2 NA CASSLSFVQGTSPLHF TGTGCCAGCAGCTTATCATTCGTTCAGGGGACTTCACCCCTCCACTTT
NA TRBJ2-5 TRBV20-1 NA CSASVLGETQYF TGCAGTGCTAGTGTGTTAGGGGAAACCCAGTACTTC
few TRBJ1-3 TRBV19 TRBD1 CASSTNRDSTRSGNTIYF TGTGCCAGTAGTACAAATCGGGACAGTACGCGTTCTGGAAACACCATATATTTT
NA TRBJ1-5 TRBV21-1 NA CASSSPPWGDDSNQPQHF TGTGCCAGCAGCTCCCCCCCGTGGGGGGACGATAGCAATCAGCCCCAGCATTTT
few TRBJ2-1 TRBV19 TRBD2 CASSYQRGVNYNEQFF TGTGCCAGTAGCTACCAGCGGGGTGTCAACTACAATGAGCAGTTCTTC
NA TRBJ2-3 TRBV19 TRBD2 CASSIGLAADTQYF TGTGCCAGTAGTATTGGACTAGCAGCAGATACGCAGTATTTT